This T cell receptor (beta chain) was recovered during a study of cytomegalovirus exposure and HLA in healthy donors. Germline V gene data show CDR1 as LNHDA and CDR2 as SQIVND (reference sequence). J lost 3 bases, V lost 5 bases, and 3 bases had no gene match. The length of the CDR3 is 14 residues. The data were produced by immunoSEQ multiplex PCR, yet TCRdb's version contains in-frame clones alone and is incomplete. Among fewer than 100,000 clones listed, approximately 95% were seen once. Sequenced sample: PBMCs. This rearrangement joins TRBV19 to TRBJ2-1, with TRBD2 matching 8 bases. This clonotype originated in a woman aged 18-35 years in good health and CMV-seronegative. CDR3 loop: CASSWAGGYNEQFF. CDR3 DNA sequence: TGTGCCAGTAGTTGGGCGGGAGGCTACAATGAGCAGTTCTTC.